This is a list of T cell receptor beta chains from one sample in a study of control samples from healthy donors and cancer patients. TCRdb's copy holds only in-frame clones and misses some; the assay was immunoSEQ multiplex PCR. The table shows around 53,000 clones, with around 90% occurring only once. The sequenced sample was PBMCs. The receptors originated from a man between 60 and 75 years old with head and neck cancer. CDR3s include the opening cysteine and the closing phenylalanine or tryptophan. The D gene is left open where the match is weak. Expanded clones get a size class; other rows say once, few or many, or leave the size out.

TRBD2	TRBV18	TRBJ2-1	-	TGTGCCAGCTCACCACCTAGTAGCGGGTACAATGAGCAGTTCTTC	CASSPPSSGYNEQFF
TRBD2	TRBV30	TRBJ2-3	once	TGTGCCTGGAGTATTGGTGCGGGGGGGATAGGAGATACGCAGTATTTT	CAWSIGAGGIGDTQYF
-	TRBV5-4	TRBJ1-6	-	TGTGCCAGCAGCCTAGGCTCGGGCAGATATAATTCACCCCTCCACTTT	CASSLGSGRYNSPLHF
TRBD2	TRBV5-1	TRBJ2-2	-	TGCGCCAGCAGCTCCGGGACTAGCGCGACGAACACCGGGGAGCTGTTTTTT	CASSSGTSATNTGELFF
-	TRBV7-9	TRBJ1-1	-	TGTGCCAGCAGCCGTGGGGAGGGCCCAGTTGAAGCTTTCTTT	CASSRGEGPVEAFF
TRBD1	TRBV18	TRBJ1-5	-	TGTGCCAGCTCACCCTGGACAGGGGGTAATCAGCCCCAGCATTTT	CASSPWTGGNQPQHF
TRBD1	TRBV28	TRBJ2-7	few	TGTGCCAGCAGTTTAGCCCAGGGGGTAGGCGAGCAGTACTTC	CASSLAQGVGEQYF
-	TRBV27	TRBJ1-6	-	TGTGCCAGCAGTCCGGACAGTTTCGAATCACCCCTCCACTTT	CASSPDSFESPLHF
TRBD1	TRBV6-5	TRBJ1-2	-	TGTGCCAGCAGTCGGACAGGGTACCATGGCTACACCTTC	CASSRTGYHGYTF
-	TRBV12-3/TRBV12-4	TRBJ2-1	-	TGTGCCAGCAGGGGTAGCGGCTACAATGAGCAGTTCTTC	CASRGSGYNEQFF
TRBD2	TRBV6-2/TRBV6-3	TRBJ2-3	-	TGTGCCAGCAGTTACGATTTGGGTAGCGGGGGGCGCACAGATACGCAGTATTTT	CASSYDLGSGGRTDTQYF
-	TRBV6-5	TRBJ1-4	-	TGTGCCAGCCTCTCCCCCCGGGAGGGTGAAAAACTGTTTTTT	CASLSPREGEKLFF
-	TRBV30	TRBJ1-2	-	TGTGCCTGGAGTGCGTCAGGGGAAGGGGGCTACACCTTC	CAWSASGEGGYTF
-	TRBV4-3	TRBJ1-6	-	TGCGCCAGCAGCCAAGCTTTCGGAGGGTTGGGCTCACCCCTCCACTTT	CASSQAFGGLGSPLHF
-	TRBV5-1	TRBJ2-5	-	TGCGCCAGCAGCTTGGAGCGCCCCTACGAGACCCAGTACTTC	CASSLERPYETQYF
TRBD2	TRBV7-2	TRBJ2-3	-	TGTGCCAGCAGCTCGGGACTACCTCCGGATACGCAGTATTTT	CASSSGLPPDTQYF
TRBD1	TRBV6-5	TRBJ2-2	-	TGTGCCAGCAGTTACTCAGAGGGGGCGCCGGCCGGGGAGCTGTTTTTT	CASSYSEGAPAGELFF
TRBD1	TRBV6-6	TRBJ1-3	-	TGTGCCAGCAGCTGGGGACAGGGTGGAAACACCATATATTTT	CASSWGQGGNTIYF
TRBD2	TRBV13	TRBJ2-3	-	TGTGCCAGCAGCCAATCCGGGGGGGCGAAGACAGATACGCAGTATTTT	CASSQSGGAKTDTQYF
TRBD2	TRBV30	TRBJ2-3	-	TGTGCCTGGAGTCCCCGGCATGGCGGGAGCTCCGGGGATACGCAGTATTTT	CAWSPRHGGSSGDTQYF
-	TRBV20-1	TRBJ2-1	-	TGCAGTGCTAAAGGCAATGAGCAGTTCTTC	CSAKGNEQFF
TRBD1	TRBV5-1	TRBJ2-2	-	TGCGCCAGCAGGACAGGGGAGGCCGGGGAGCTGTTTTTT	CASRTGEAGELFF
TRBD1	TRBV18	TRBJ1-1	-	TGTGCCAGCTCACTCGGACAGGGTACTGAAGCTTTCTTT	CASSLGQGTEAFF
-	TRBV21-1	TRBJ1-5	once	TGTGCCAGCAGCAAATGGCAAAGGGTACAGGGAATTAATCAGCCCCAGCATTTT	CASSKWQRVQGINQPQHF
-	TRBV2	TRBJ1-4	-	TGTGCCAGCAGTGAAGCCCCAGAAAAACTGTTTTTT	CASSEAPEKLFF
-	TRBV4-2	TRBJ1-2	-	TGTGCCAGCAGCCAAGATGAGGTCGTGGGGGGTTCCGCCTATGGCTACACCTTC	CASSQDEVVGGSAYGYTF
TRBD1	TRBV5-1	TRBJ2-7	-	TGCGCCAGCAGCTTGGGGACAGGGGTAAACTACGAGCAGTACTTC	CASSLGTGVNYEQYF
-	TRBV28	TRBJ2-7	-	TGTGCCACCCAAAATTTCTACGAGCAGTACTTC	CATQNFYEQYF